This T cell receptor beta chain was captured in a study of CD8 T cells in Susac syndrome. Looking at the study overall: Treatment status at blood draw for the Susac syndrome patients was therapy-naive, corticosteroids, or intravenous immunoglobulin alone. The study, taken as a whole, reports: The study found that Susac CD8+ clonal expansion peaked in TEMRA cells and active patients.

The authors carried out high-throughput sequencing of TCR beta. They applied it to CD8+ and CD4+ T cells obtained from blood. This clonotype was observed a few times. The antigen remains unidentified. CDR1 SEHNR and CDR2 FQNEAQ come from the germline V gene (reference sequence). This CDR3 is built from 15 residues. Deletions cut 6 bases from V and 7 bases from J, with 19 bases between. Random hexamers were used to reverse transcribe an amount of roughly 0.5 to 1 ug RNA. TCRdb processed the immunoSEQ multiplex PCR reads anew with MiXCR; each CDR3 protein has one entry. The table shows fewer than 140,000 distinct CDR3 sequences, with roughly 94% occurring only once.

The specimen was CD8+ T cells from PBMCs. The chain combines TRBV7-9 with TRBJ2-1, with a tentative D call TRBD2 (6 bases). The sequence was collected from a human donor with Susac syndrome. The CDR3 protein is CASSPTKVGGNEQFF. The DNA of the CDR3 is TGTGCCAGCAGTCCCACTAAGGTTGGGGGGAATGAGCAGTTCTTC.